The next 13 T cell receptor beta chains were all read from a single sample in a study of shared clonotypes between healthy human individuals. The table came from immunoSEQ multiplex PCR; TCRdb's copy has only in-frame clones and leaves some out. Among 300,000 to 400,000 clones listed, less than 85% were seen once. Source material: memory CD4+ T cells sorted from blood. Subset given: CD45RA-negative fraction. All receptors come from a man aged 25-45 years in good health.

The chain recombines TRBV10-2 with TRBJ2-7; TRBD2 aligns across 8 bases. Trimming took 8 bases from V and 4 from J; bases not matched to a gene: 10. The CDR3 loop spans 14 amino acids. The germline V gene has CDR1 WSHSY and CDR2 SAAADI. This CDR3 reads CASWSGSASYEQYF. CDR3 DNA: TGCGCCAGCTGGAGCGGGAGTGCGTCATACGAGCAGTACTTC.

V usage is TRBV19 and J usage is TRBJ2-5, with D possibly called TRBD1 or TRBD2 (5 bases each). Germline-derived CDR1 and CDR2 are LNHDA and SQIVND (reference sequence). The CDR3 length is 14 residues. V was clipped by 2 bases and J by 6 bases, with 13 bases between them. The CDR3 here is CASSIRTGGQTQYF. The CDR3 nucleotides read TGTGCCAGTAGTATACGGACTGGGGGACAGACCCAGTACTTC.

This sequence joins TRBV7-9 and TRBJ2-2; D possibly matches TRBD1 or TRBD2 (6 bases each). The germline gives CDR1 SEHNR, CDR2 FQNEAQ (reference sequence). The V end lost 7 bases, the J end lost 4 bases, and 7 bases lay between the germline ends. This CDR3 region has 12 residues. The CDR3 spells CASKGGTGELFF. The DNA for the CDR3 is TGTGCCAGCAAGGGGGGCACCGGGGAGCTGTTTTTT.

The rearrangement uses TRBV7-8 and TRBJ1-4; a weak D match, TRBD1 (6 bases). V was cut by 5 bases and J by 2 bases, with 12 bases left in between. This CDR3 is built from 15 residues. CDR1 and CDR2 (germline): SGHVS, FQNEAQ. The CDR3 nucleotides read TGTGCCAGCAGCGGGACACCGGCCACTAATGAAAAACTGTTTTTT. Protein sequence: CASSGTPATNEKLFF.

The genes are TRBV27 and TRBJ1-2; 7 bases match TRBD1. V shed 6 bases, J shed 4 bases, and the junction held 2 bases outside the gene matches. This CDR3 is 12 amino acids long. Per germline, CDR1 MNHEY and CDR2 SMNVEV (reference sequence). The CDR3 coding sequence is TGTGCCAGCAGAGGGACAGCCTATGGCTACACCTTC. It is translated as CASRGTAYGYTF.

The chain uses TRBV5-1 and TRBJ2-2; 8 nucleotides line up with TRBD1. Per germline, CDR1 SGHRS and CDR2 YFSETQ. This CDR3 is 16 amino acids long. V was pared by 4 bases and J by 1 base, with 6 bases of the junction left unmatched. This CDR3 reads CASSLRTGMNTGELFF. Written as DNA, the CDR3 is TGCGCCAGCAGCCTGAGGACAGGGATGAACACCGGGGAGCTGTTTTTT. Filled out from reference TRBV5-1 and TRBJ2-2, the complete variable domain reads KAGVTQTPRYLIKTRGQQVTLSCSPISGHRSVSWYQQTPGQGLQFLFEYFSETQRNKGNFPGRFSGRQFSNSRSEMNVSTLELGDSALYLCASSLRTGMNTGELFFGEGSRLTVL.

CDR3 nucleotides: TGCAGTGCTGATTCGGACACTGAAGCTTTCTTT. Its protein product is CSADSDTEAFF. The chain carries TRBV20-1 and TRBJ1-1; D unresolved. With 5 bases removed from V and 3 bases from J, the gap between germline ends came to 7 bases. The CDR3 covers 11 residues. The germline gives CDR1 DFQATT, CDR2 SNEGSKA (reference sequence).

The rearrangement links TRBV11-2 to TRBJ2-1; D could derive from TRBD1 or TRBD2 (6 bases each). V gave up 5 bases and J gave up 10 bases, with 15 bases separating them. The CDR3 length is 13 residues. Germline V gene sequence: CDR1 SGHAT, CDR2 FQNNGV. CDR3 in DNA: TGTGCCAGCAGCAAGGGGGGACTCCTCGAGCAGTTCTTC. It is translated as CASSKGGLLEQFF.

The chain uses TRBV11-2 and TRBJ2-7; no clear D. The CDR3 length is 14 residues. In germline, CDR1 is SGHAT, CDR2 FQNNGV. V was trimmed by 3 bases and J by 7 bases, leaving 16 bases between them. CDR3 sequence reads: CASSFDSRDGEQYF. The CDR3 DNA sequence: TGTGCCAGCAGCTTCGACTCCCGCGATGGGGAGCAGTACTTC.

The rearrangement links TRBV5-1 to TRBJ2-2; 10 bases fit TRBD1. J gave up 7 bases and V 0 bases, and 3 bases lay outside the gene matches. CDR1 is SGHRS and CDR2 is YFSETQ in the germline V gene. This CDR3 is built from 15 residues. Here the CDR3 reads CASSLEGQGIGELFF. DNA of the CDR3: TGCGCCAGCAGCTTGGAGGGACAGGGGATCGGGGAGCTGTTTTTT.

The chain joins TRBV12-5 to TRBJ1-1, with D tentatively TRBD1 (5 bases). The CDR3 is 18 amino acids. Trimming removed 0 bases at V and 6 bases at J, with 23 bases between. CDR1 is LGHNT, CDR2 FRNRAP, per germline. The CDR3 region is CASGLVLGREVVKAEAFF. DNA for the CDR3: TGTGCTAGTGGTTTGGTACTAGGCAGGGAGGTGGTAAAAGCTGAAGCTTTCTTT.

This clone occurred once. The CDR3 DNA is TGTGCCAGCACCAACTGGCGCAGTGGCTCCTACAATGAGCAGTTCTTC. Protein sequence: CASTNWRSGSYNEQFF. The genes are TRBV5-4 and TRBJ2-1, with unresolved D. Germline loops: CDR1 SGHNT, CDR2 YYREEE (reference sequence). V lost 6 bases to trimming and J lost 0 bases, with 16 bases between them. CDR3 length: 16 amino acids.

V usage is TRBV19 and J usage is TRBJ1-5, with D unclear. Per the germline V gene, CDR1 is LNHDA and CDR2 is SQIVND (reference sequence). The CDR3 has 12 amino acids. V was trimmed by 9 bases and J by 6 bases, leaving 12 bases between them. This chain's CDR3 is CARQPHGQPQHF. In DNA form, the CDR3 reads TGTGCCAGGCAACCCCACGGTCAGCCCCAGCATTTT.